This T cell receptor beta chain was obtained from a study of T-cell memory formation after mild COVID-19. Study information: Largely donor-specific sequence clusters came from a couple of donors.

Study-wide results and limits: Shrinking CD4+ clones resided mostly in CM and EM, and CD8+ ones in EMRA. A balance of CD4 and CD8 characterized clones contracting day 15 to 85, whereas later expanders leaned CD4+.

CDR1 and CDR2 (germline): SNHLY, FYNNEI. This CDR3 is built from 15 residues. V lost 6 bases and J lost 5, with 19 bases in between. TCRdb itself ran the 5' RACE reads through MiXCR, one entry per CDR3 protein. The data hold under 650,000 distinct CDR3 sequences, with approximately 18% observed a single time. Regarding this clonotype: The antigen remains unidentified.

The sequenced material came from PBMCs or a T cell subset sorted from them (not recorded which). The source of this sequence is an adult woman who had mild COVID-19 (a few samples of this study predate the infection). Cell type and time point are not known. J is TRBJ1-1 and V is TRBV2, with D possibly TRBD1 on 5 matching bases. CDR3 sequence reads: CASRGRGSGLTEAFF. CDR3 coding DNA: TGTGCCAGCAGGGGACGGGGCTCGGGACTTACTGAAGCTTTCTTT.